This TCR beta chain was identified in a study of human T cells and chemical hapten exposure. Time point described: patch test 1, 2 weeks after DPC sensitization. The sample's treatment: therapeutic diphenylcyclopropenone sensitization with weekly scalp DPC. About this clonotype itself: Its antigen remains unidentified.

TCRdb re-analysed the RACE reads in MiXCR, keeping a single row per CDR3 protein. The sample holds about 120,000 distinct CDR3 sequences, around 15% seen once. Regarding the study as a whole: TCRs whose frequency exceeded 1 in 1000 remained the same following DPC sensitization.

From germline, CDR1 is SEHNR and CDR2 FQNEAQ (reference sequence). Trimming took off 5 bases at V and 5 bases at J, with 15 bases between the two ends. The CDR3 is 14 residues long. The sample consisted of whole blood, taken in connection with sensitization to the hapten diphenylcyclopropenone (DPC). The V gene is TRBV7-9, the J gene TRBJ2-5; a weak D match, TRBD2 (6 bases). The source is a man aged 18 to 35 with alopecia areata. Some clones in this sample may be carry-over from other donors' samples. CDR3 sequence reads: CASSPLWEEETQYF. For the CDR3, the DNA is TGTGCCAGCAGCCCATTGTGGGAGGAGGAGACCCAGTACTTC.